The next 8 T cell receptor beta chains were all read from a single sample in a study of glioma-infiltrating T cells. Amplification of TCR alpha and beta CDR3 regions from RNA used iRepertoire nested multiplex PCR. TCRdb reprocessed the multiplex PCR reads via MiXCR and lists one record per CDR3 protein. The sample has about 180,000 distinct CDR3 sequences, around 45% seen once. Sequencing used glioma tissue, nonneoplastic brain tissue, or PBMCs (not recorded which). All receptors come from a human donor with low-grade glioma or glioblastoma, undergoing nonglioma brain surgery, or in good health (not recorded which).

Ten or more counts support this clonotype. V usage is TRBV6-1 and J usage is TRBJ2-7; 10 positions agree with TRBD2. The CDR3 runs 17 residues. Trimming took 5 bases from V and 1 from J; bases not matched to a gene: 11. Germline V gene lookup returns CDR1 MNHNS and CDR2 SASEGT. CDR3 region: CASSYKASGRWSYEQYF. Here the CDR3 DNA reads TGTGCCAGCAGTTATAAGGCTAGCGGGAGATGGTCCTACGAGCAGTACTTC.

This clonotype was counted many times. The rearrangement joins TRBV28 to TRBJ2-5; a possible D gene is TRBD1 (5 bases). The germline V gene encodes CDR1 MDHEN and CDR2 SYDVKM. Trimming cost V 2 bases and J 4 bases, with 17 bases left between them. The CDR3 totals 16 residues. The CDR3 nucleotides are TGTGCCAGCAGTTTAGTTGGACACTCTAGAGTAGAGACCCAGTACTTC. Residues: CASSLVGHSRVETQYF.

In regard to this clonotype: A much larger clone differs from this one at a single base, so this may be a read error. The CDR3 ends on some other residue instead of the conserved phenylalanine or tryptophan, so this is likely a read error. This chain connects TRBV4-1 to TRBJ2-5, with 8 positions matching TRBD2. This CDR3 contains 15 residues. Germline CDR1 and CDR2: MGHRA and YSYEKL. J lost 1 base, V lost 2 bases, and 3 bases had no gene match. The CDR3 sequence is CASSQLTSGQETQYL. Here the CDR3 DNA reads TGCGCCAGCAGCCAACTTACTAGCGGCCAAGAGACCCAGTACTTG.

This clonotype was seen repeatedly, ten times or more. CDR3 loop: CASGREAVDTQYF. As DNA, the CDR3 is TGTGCCAGCGGGCGGGAGGCGGTAGATACGCAGTATTTT. The chain employs TRBV2 and TRBJ2-3; 8 bases line up with TRBD2. Germline V gene data show CDR1 as SNHLY and CDR2 as FYNNEI. CDR3 length: 13 residues. V lost 8 bases, J lost 5 bases, and 6 bases stayed unmatched.

As to this clonotype: One end of the junction fails to match germline, which may point to a read error. The chain links TRBV20-1 to TRBJ2-1, with D perhaps matching TRBD2 (7 bases). The CDR3 loop spans 14 amino acids. Germline V CDR1 and CDR2: DFQATT, SNEGSKA (reference sequence). CDR3 in amino acids: CGAVPLRGLNEEFF. For the CDR3, the DNA is TGCGGTGCTGTCCCTTTGCGGGGGCTAAATGAGGAGTTCTTC.

This clonotype was observed a handful of times. The rearrangement uses TRBV10-2 and TRBJ2-3; no clear D gene. Trimming left V 6 bases short and J 1 base short, with 11 bases between. Germline V gives CDR1 WSHSY, CDR2 SAAADI. This CDR3 is 14 amino acids long. CDR3 sequence: CASRGFSGTDTQYF. The CDR3 coding sequence is TGCGCCAGCAGGGGGTTCAGCGGCACAGATACGCAGTATTTT.

The rearrangement uses TRBV24-1 and TRBJ2-5; D is undetermined. Trimming left V 4 bases short and J 1 base short, with 3 bases between. From germline, CDR1 is KGHDR and CDR2 SFDVKD. This CDR3 is 12 amino acids long. The chain's CDR3 is CATSDFQETQYF. CDR3 nucleotide sequence: TGTGCCACCAGTGACTTCCAAGAGACCCAGTACTTC.

Of note for this clonotype: This clone may be a read error of a much larger clone one base away. The genes are TRBV2 and TRBJ1-1, with D hard to call. The length of the CDR3 is 13 residues. Germline assignment: CDR1 SNHLY and CDR2 FYNNEI. CDR3 sequence: CASRDTENTEALF. The CDR3 region has the DNA TGTGCCAGCAGGGATACCGAGAACACTGAAGCTTTGTTT.